One sample yielded the 12 T cell receptor beta chains listed below, sequenced in a study of T cells in localized non-small cell lung cancer. Sequenced by immunoSEQ multiplex PCR; TCRdb stores in-frame clones only, minus some. The sample has under 3,500 clones, over 35% seen once. The sequenced sample was normal lung tissue next to the tumor, obtained before any cancer treatment. The receptors come from a woman between 40 and 69 years old with stage I lung adenocarcinoma.

Comments on this clone: An end of the junction differs from the germline gene, which may be a read error. V usage is TRBV6-8 and J usage is TRBJ2-2; TRBD2 is a possible D gene (6 bases). The germline gives CDR1 MNHGY, CDR2 SAAAGT. The CDR3 extends over 17 amino acids. CDR3: CASSYSINSGNTGELFF. CDR3 in DNA: TGTGCYAGCAGTTACTCGATTAATAGCGGGAACACCGGGGAGCTGTTTTTT.

This clone was recorded once. The CDR3 bases are TGCGCCAGCAGGGCGGGTAGCGGGAGGAACGAGCAGTACTTC. Translated: CASRAGSGRNEQYF. This chain links TRBV5-1 with TRBJ2-7; 10 nucleotides agree with TRBD2. This CDR3 comprises 14 residues. Germline values: CDR1 SGHRS, CDR2 YFSETQ. J lost 5 bases, V lost 5 bases, and 7 bases had no gene match.

This chain uses TRBV2 with TRBJ2-1; TRBD1 might be the D (6 bases). Trimming stripped 1 base from V and 9 bases from J, with 10 bases between. Germline V gene lookup returns CDR1 SNHLY and CDR2 FYNNEI. CDR3 length: 13 residues. The CDR3 DNA is TGTGCCAGCAGTGAAGGCAGGGGACGTGAGCAGTTCTTC. As protein: CASSEGRGREQFF.

There are a few counts of this clone. The V call is TRBV29-1, the J call TRBJ1-1; possible D gene TRBD1, 5 bases. CDR3 length: 13 amino acids. V dropped 5 bases and J dropped 5 bases, with 15 bases sitting between them. Germline V gene data show CDR1 as SQVTM and CDR2 as ANQGSEA. The CDR3, as DNA: TGCAGCGTTCCTAGATTCTGGGGGACTGAAGCTTTCTTT. It yields the protein CSVPRFWGTEAFF. Filled out from reference TRBV29-1 and TRBJ1-1, the complete variable domain reads SAVISQKPSRDICQRGTSLTIQCQVDSQVTMMFWYRQQPGQSLTLIATANQGSEATYESGFVIDKFPISRPNLTFSTLTVSNMSPEDSSIYLCSVPRFWGTEAFFGQGTRLTVV.

This clone was counted between two and nine times. This chain uses TRBV9 with TRBJ1-5; D not resolved. V shed 5 bases and J shed 1 base, with 10 bases lying between them. The CDR3 totals 14 residues. In germline, CDR1 is SGDLS, CDR2 YYNGEE. The CDR3 spells CASSGVISNQPQHF. DNA for the CDR3: TGTGCCAGCAGTGGGGTAATAAGCAATCAGCCCCAGCATTTT.

The gene calls are TRBV16 and TRBJ1-4; 9 nucleotides line up with TRBD1. This CDR3 spans 16 amino acids. Germline assignment: CDR1 KGHSY and CDR2 FQNENV. V shed 4 bases, J shed 6 bases, and the junction held 9 bases outside the gene matches. CDR3 protein: CASSPGTGPQDEKLFF. CDR3 bases: TGTGCCAGCAGCCCCGGGACAGGGCCCCAGGATGAAAAACTGTTTTTT.

The chain combines TRBV18 with TRBJ1-5; a weak D match, TRBD1 (5 bases). V was trimmed by 6 bases and J by 4 bases, leaving 13 bases between them. Germline-derived CDR1 and CDR2 are KGHSH and LQKENI. The CDR3 has 14 residues. The CDR3 region has the DNA TGTGCCAGCTCTCCTGGGACGGCAAATCAGCCCCAGCATTTT. This codes for CASSPGTANQPQHF.

This clone is deemed large. The rearrangement links TRBV19 to TRBJ2-3, with TRBD2 identical over 10 bases. J lost 1 base, V lost 4 bases, and 2 bases had no gene match. The CDR3 consists of 15 residues. From germline, CDR1 is LNHDA and CDR2 SQIVND (reference sequence). The CDR3 DNA reads TGTGCCAGTAGTACAGGACTAGCGGGCACAGATACGCAGTATTTT. This gives the protein CASSTGLAGTDTQYF.

This clone has only a few counts. The chain uses TRBV6-8 and TRBJ2-7, with D perhaps given as TRBD1 or TRBD2 (6 bases each). The CDR3 has 18 residues. Trimming pared 2 bases from V and 1 base from J, leaving 21 bases between. The germline CDR1 and CDR2 sequences are MNHGY and SAAAGT. CDR3 in DNA: TGTGCCAGCAGTTACAGCTACAGGGACTCCTCCGCTTCCTACGAGCAGTACTTC. As protein: CASSYSYRDSSASYEQYF.

This clone has just a few counts. The chain carries TRBV6-8 and TRBJ1-3; D is perhaps TRBD1 (5 bases). V was pared by 5 bases and J by 3 bases, with 14 bases between. This CDR3 comprises 15 residues. Germline V gives CDR1 MNHGY, CDR2 SAAAGT. The CDR3 reads CASSTTGTFGNTIYF. In nucleotides, the CDR3 is TGTGCCAGCAGTACGACCGGGACGTTTGGAAACACCATATATTTT.

This clone is medium-sized (0.01 to 0.1%) in the sample. This chain's CDR3 is CASSLSTASEQFF. CDR3 coding DNA: TGTGCCAGCAGCCTCTCTACGGCCTCAGAGCAGTTCTTC. The chain carries TRBV9 and TRBJ2-1, with D unclear. Germline values: CDR1 SGDLS, CDR2 YYNGEE. The CDR3 contains 13 residues. Trimming stripped 4 bases from V and 10 bases from J, with 15 bases between.

V gene TRBV18 combines with J gene TRBJ2-1; perhaps TRBD1 as D (5 bases). The germline CDR1 and CDR2 sequences are KGHSH and LQKENI. Trimming shortened V by 6 bases and J by 0 bases, and 9 bases separated the two germline ends. CDR3 length: 14 residues. The CDR3 protein is CASSRQSSYNEQFF. CDR3 nucleotide sequence: TGTGCCAGCTCCCGACAGAGCTCCTACAATGAGCAGTTCTTC. Full variable domain (remainder filled in from reference TRBV18 and TRBJ2-1): NAGVMQNPRHLVRRRGQEARLRCSPMKGHSHVYWYRQLPEEGLKFMVYLQKENIIDESGMPKERFSAEFPKEGPSILRIQQVVRGDSAAYFCASSRQSSYNEQFFGPGTRLTVL.